Below are 7 T cell receptor beta chains sequenced from a single sample in a study of OX40 agonist ivuxolimab in advanced cancers. The table came from immunoSEQ multiplex PCR; TCRdb's copy has only in-frame clones and leaves some out. The profile shows roughly 64,000 clones, roughly 82% of them singletons. Here the sequenced sample was CD4+ or CD8+ T cells sorted from blood, taken in a trial of the OX40 agonist ivuxolimab. All receptors come from an adult with an advanced solid tumor such as melanoma, head and neck, liver or kidney cancer.

V usage is TRBV13 and J usage is TRBJ2-7, with 13 bases aligning to TRBD2. The CDR3 extends over 20 amino acids. V trimming: 5 bases; J trimming: 0 bases; junction bases outside the gene matches: 16. Germline CDR1 and CDR2: PRHDT and FYEKMQ (reference sequence). The CDR3 coding sequence is TGTGCCAGCAGCCCAGCGTCCGGGACTAGCGGGAACCCGAGCTCCTACGAGCAGTACTTC. This encodes CASSPASGTSGNPSSYEQYF.

The V and J genes are TRBV11-2 and TRBJ2-7; D unclear. The germline CDR1 and CDR2 sequences are SGHAT and FQNNGV. The CDR3 covers 12 residues. The V end lost 2 bases, the J end lost 3 bases, and 5 bases lay between the germline ends. For the CDR3, the DNA is TGTGCCAGCAGCTTAAGAAACTACGAGCAGTACTTC. It encodes CASSLRNYEQYF.

This chain connects TRBV7-2 to TRBJ1-2, with TRBD1 matching 7 bases. The junction had 6 bases not matched to a gene; V was cut back by 6 bases and J by 8 bases. The CDR3 sequence is 12 residues long. CDR1 SGHTA and CDR2 FQGNSA come from the germline V gene. The CDR3: CASRVQGRGYTF. DNA for the CDR3: TGTGCCAGCAGGGTACAGGGGAGAGGCTACACCTTC.

Only one count was recorded for this clone. The chain is built from TRBV5-6 and TRBJ2-7; D is ambiguous. This CDR3 has 15 residues. Germline assignment: CDR1 SGHDT and CDR2 YYEEEE. Trimming removed 1 base from V and 5 bases from J, with 16 bases in between. The CDR3 loop is CASSLLVKRRDEQYF. In DNA, the CDR3 is TGTGCCAGCAGCTTGCTGGTGAAAAGAAGGGACGAGCAGTACTTC.

V and J are TRBV30 and TRBJ1-2; a weak D match, TRBD1 (5 bases). Per the germline V gene, CDR1 is GTSNPN and CDR2 is SVGIG (reference sequence). Trimming stripped 3 bases from V and 8 bases from J, with 16 bases between. The CDR3 extends over 13 amino acids. CDR3 coding DNA: TGTGCCTGGAGGGGAGAGGGACGGGGAGGCTACACCTTC. As protein: CAWRGEGRGGYTF.

There are a few counts of this clone. This chain uses TRBV7-2 with TRBJ2-1; 12 nucleotides agree with TRBD2. CDR3 length: 16 amino acids. V gave up 2 bases and J gave up 8 bases; unmatched junction bases: 7. Germline V lookup: CDR1 SGHTA, CDR2 FQGNSA. The CDR3 sequence is CASSLLAGGLRHEQFF. The DNA of the CDR3 is TGTGCCAGCAGCTTACTAGCGGGGGGGCTCCGCCATGAGCAGTTCTTC.

This clone was counted only a few times. This chain uses TRBV19 with TRBJ2-3; TRBD1 is a possible D gene (5 bases). The V and J ends lost 6 bases and 7 bases respectively, with 14 bases between them. Per germline, CDR1 LNHDA and CDR2 SQIVND (reference sequence). The CDR3 has 13 amino acids. CDR3 protein: CASRSVSGNTQYF. Here the CDR3 DNA reads TGTGCCAGTAGGTCGGTATCAGGGAATACGCAGTATTTT. Based on the CDR3 plus reference TRBV19 and TRBJ2-3, the full variable domain is DGGITQSPKYLFRKEGQNVTLSCEQNLNHDAMYWYRQDPGQGLRLIYYSQIVNDFQKGDIAEGYSVSREKKESFPLTVTSAQKNPTAFYLCASRSVSGNTQYFGPGTRLTVL.